A single sample is the source of the 6 T cell receptor beta chains below, sequenced in a study of T-cell reconstitution after alpha-beta-depleted transplantation in children. The library targeted TCRbeta and was prepared with unique molecular identifiers. A single record per CDR3 protein comes from TCRdb applying MiXCR to the PCR reads. Among fewer than 400,000 distinct CDR3 sequences listed, around 21% were seen once. The sample consisted of PBMCs from the stem cell graft donor, taken from the stem cell graft. These receptors were obtained from a human donor who donated a stem cell graft to a child with acute myeloid leukemia.

V gene TRBV7-2 combines with J gene TRBJ2-5; D possibly corresponds to TRBD1 (6 bases). CDR1 and CDR2 (germline): SGHTA, FQGNSA. V gave up 1 base and J gave up 3 bases, with 6 bases separating them. The CDR3 has 13 residues. DNA for the CDR3: TGTGCCAGCAGCTTAGACAGGGAAGAGACCCAGTACTTC. Protein: CASSLDREETQYF.

The chain recombines TRBV12-3 or TRBV12-4 with TRBJ2-7; 9 bases are shared with TRBD1. The trim removed 1 base at V and 5 bases at J, leaving 3 bases unmatched. The CDR3 is 14 residues long. The CDR3 region has the DNA TGTGCCAGCAGTTTAGGGGGACAGGGCCACGAGCAGTACTTC. The encoded protein is CASSLGGQGHEQYF.

The gene calls are TRBV5-1 and TRBJ2-7; 9 nucleotides match TRBD2. This CDR3 region has 14 residues. The V gene's germline CDR1 is SGHRS and CDR2 YFSETQ. Trimming removed 2 bases from V and 3 bases from J; junction bases left unmatched: 3. CDR3 nucleotide sequence: TGCGCCAGCAGCTTAGAACTAGCGGGCTACGAGCAGTACTTC. This gives the protein CASSLELAGYEQYF.

The chain couples TRBV12-3 or TRBV12-4 to TRBJ2-1, with 12 bases identical to TRBD2. V lost 4 bases, J lost 2 bases, and 6 bases stayed unmatched. The CDR3 consists of 17 residues. This CDR3 reads CASSWASGRGTYNEQFF. The CDR3, as DNA: TGTGCCAGCAGTTGGGCTAGCGGGAGGGGGACCTACAATGAGCAGTTCTTC.

Points on this clonotype: A read error may account for a junction end that differs from germline. This chain links TRBV29-1 with TRBJ2-7; the match to TRBD1 covers 7 bases. Per the germline V gene, CDR1 is SQVTM and CDR2 is ANQGSEA. CDR3 length: 13 amino acids. DNA of the CDR3: TGCAGCGTTTTACAGGGGCTCTCCTGCGAGCAGTACTTC. The encoded protein is CSVLQGLSCEQYF.

This clonotype appeared a few times. V and J are TRBV7-2 and TRBJ2-1; 13 nucleotides match TRBD2. The V gene end was trimmed by 2 bases and the J gene end by 11 bases; junction bases not matched to a gene: 12. The germline V gene has CDR1 SGHTA and CDR2 FQGNSA. The CDR3 runs to 17 residues. The chain's CDR3 is CASSLLGGLAGVRQQFF. Written as DNA, the CDR3 is TGTGCCAGCAGCTTACTGGGAGGACTAGCGGGAGTAAGGCAGCAGTTCTTC. Together with reference TRBV7-2 and TRBJ2-1, the CDR3 gives the full variable domain: GAGVSQSPSNKVTEKGKDVELRCDPISGHTALYWYRQSLGQGLEFLIYFQGNSAPDKSGLPSDRFSAERTGGSVSTLTIQRTQQEDSAVYLCASSLLGGLAGVRQQFFGPGTRLTVL.